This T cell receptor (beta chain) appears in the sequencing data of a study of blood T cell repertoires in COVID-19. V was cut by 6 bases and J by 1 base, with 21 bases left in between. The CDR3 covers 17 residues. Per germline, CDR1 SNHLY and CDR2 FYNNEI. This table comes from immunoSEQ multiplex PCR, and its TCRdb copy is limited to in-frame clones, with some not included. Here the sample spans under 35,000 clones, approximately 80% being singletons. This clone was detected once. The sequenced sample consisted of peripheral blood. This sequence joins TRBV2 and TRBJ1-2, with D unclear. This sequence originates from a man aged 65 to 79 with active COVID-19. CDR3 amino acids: CASRFRTELELNYGYTF. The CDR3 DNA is TGTGCCAGCAGGTTCAGGACTGAACTAGAACTTAACTATGGCTACACCTTC.